One and the same sample provided the 18 T cell receptor beta chains below, sequenced in a study of T-cell memory formation after mild COVID-19. TCRdb analysed the 5' RACE reads with MiXCR anew, one entry per CDR3 protein. The repertoire holds 270,000 or so distinct CDR3 sequences, with over 15% as singletons. Sequenced: PBMCs or a T cell subset sorted from them (not recorded which). These receptor sequences come from a man between 18 and 35 years old who had mild COVID-19 (a few samples of this study predate the infection). Cell type and time point are not known.

This clonotype was picked up a small number of times. This sequence joins TRBV6-5 and TRBJ1-2; no firm D call. V was pared by 7 bases and J by 12 bases, with 18 bases between. Germline CDR1 is MNHEY and CDR2 is SVGAGI. The CDR3 has 12 residues. CDR3 amino acids: CASKKRLGLHTF. The CDR3 DNA is TGTGCCAGCAAAAAACGTCTGGGTTTACACACCTTC.

This clonotype was counted between two and nine times. For the CDR3, the DNA is TGTGCCAGCAGCTTATGGGACAGGCGCACTGAAGCTTTCTTT. It is translated as CASSLWDRRTEAFF. The gene calls are TRBV7-2 and TRBJ1-1, with TRBD1 matching over 8 bases. The CDR3 is 14 residues long. Germline V gives CDR1 SGHTA, CDR2 FQGNSA. After removal of 2 bases from V and 4 bases from J, the junction contained 3 bases not matched to a gene.

The J gene is TRBJ2-4, the V gene TRBV29-1; maybe TRBD2 (6 bases). This CDR3 has 11 amino acids. The V end was cut by 7 bases, the J end by 6 bases, with 10 bases between. The germline gives CDR1 SQVTM, CDR2 ANQGSEA. CDR3 loop: CSAVGGNIQYF. CDR3 sequence (DNA): TGCAGCGCTGTGGGGGGAAACATTCAGTACTTC.

The rearrangement uses TRBV11-2 and TRBJ1-1; D gene uncertain. The CDR3 length is 15 residues. V was pared by 5 bases and J by 0 bases, with 13 bases between. Germline lookup yields CDR1 SGHAT and CDR2 FQNNGV. CDR3 sequence: CASSHGGRVNTEAFF. CDR3 coding DNA: TGTGCCAGCAGCCACGGTGGGCGAGTGAACACTGAAGCTTTCTTT.

This clonotype was seen only a few times. The rearrangement links TRBV4-1 to TRBJ1-1; a possible D gene is TRBD1 (6 bases). The germline gives CDR1 MGHRA, CDR2 YSYEKL. The CDR3 has 14 residues. V lost 6 bases to trimming and J lost 3 bases, with 14 bases between them. The CDR3: CASRWEGGDTEAFF. The CDR3 DNA sequence: TGCGCCAGCAGATGGGAGGGGGGAGACACTGAAGCTTTCTTT.

The J gene is TRBJ1-5, the V gene TRBV20-1; 8 positions agree with TRBD1. Germline CDR1 reads DFQATT; CDR2 reads SNEGSKA (reference sequence). The J segment lost 5 bases and the V segment lost 7 bases, leaving 16 bases of the junction unmatched. The CDR3 has 16 amino acids. CDR3 amino acids: CSVGGTGSIGDQPQHF. The CDR3 DNA sequence: TGCAGTGTTGGCGGGACAGGTTCTATAGGCGATCAGCCCCAGCATTTT.

The V call is TRBV6-6, the J call TRBJ2-7, with TRBD1 identical over 7 bases. The germline V gene encodes CDR1 MNHNY and CDR2 SVGAGI (reference sequence). The CDR3 is 16 residues long. Losses at the gene ends were 2 bases for V and 9 bases for J; bases not matched to a gene: 16. This CDR3 is CASSYPTGTDQLGQYF. The DNA of the CDR3 is TGTGCCAGCAGTTACCCAACCGGGACAGACCAGCTTGGGCAGTACTTC.

For the CDR3, the DNA is TGTGCCAGCAGCGCGAGGTCACTGGGGAACTATGGCTACACCTTC. Translation gives CASSARSLGNYGYTF. The rearrangement joins TRBV11-1 to TRBJ1-2; D not certain. V shed 5 bases and J shed 2 bases, with 15 bases lying between them. Per the germline V gene, CDR1 is SGHAT and CDR2 is FQDESV (reference sequence). The CDR3 spans 15 residues.

This clonotype appeared a few times. The rearrangement joins TRBV7-9 to TRBJ2-5; 11 bases line up with TRBD2. CDR1 and CDR2 from the germline V gene are SEHNR and FQNEAQ (reference sequence). This CDR3 is 15 amino acids long. Trimming took 4 bases from V and 2 from J; bases not matched to a gene: 3. The CDR3, as DNA: TGTGCCAGCAGCTCGACTAGCGGGGCGCAAGAGACCCAGTACTTC. This gives the protein CASSSTSGAQETQYF.

This clonotype was seen more than once but under ten times. This rearrangement joins TRBV7-2 to TRBJ1-1; the D gene is possibly TRBD1 (5 bases). V lost 5 bases to trimming and J lost 5 bases, with 15 bases between them. There are 14 residues in the CDR3. Germline V CDR1 and CDR2: SGHTA, FQGNSA. Here the CDR3 reads CASSPPGGWTEAFF. As DNA, the CDR3 is TGTGCCAGCAGCCCCCCGGGGGGTTGGACTGAAGCTTTCTTT.

This clonotype was recorded a few times. The rearrangement joins TRBV20-1 to TRBJ2-2, with a tentative D call TRBD2 (5 bases). This CDR3 has 15 amino acids. CDR1 DFQATT and CDR2 SNEGSKA come from the germline V gene (reference sequence). With 4 bases removed from V and 1 base from J, the gap between germline ends came to 13 bases. CDR3 loop: CSAIYGLGNTGELFF. The CDR3 region has the DNA TGCAGTGCTATTTATGGACTGGGGAACACCGGGGAGCTGTTTTTT.

This chain connects TRBV29-1 to TRBJ1-1; maybe TRBD1 (6 bases). Germline V CDR1 and CDR2: SQVTM, ANQGSEA. CDR3 length: 14 residues. Trimming stripped 4 bases from V and 1 base from J, with 13 bases between. This chain's CDR3 is CSVALGHQNTEAFF. CDR3 DNA sequence: TGCAGCGTTGCCCTGGGACACCAGAACACTGAAGCTTTCTTT.

The chain links TRBV7-2 to TRBJ2-3; D is unresolved. The CDR3 totals 13 residues. In germline, CDR1 is SGHTA, CDR2 FQGNSA. Trimming removed 3 bases from V and 2 bases from J, with 6 bases in between. The DNA for the CDR3 is TGTGCCAGCAGCTTTTATCTCACAGATACGCAGTATTTT. It is translated as CASSFYLTDTQYF.

The rearrangement joins TRBV24-1 to TRBJ2-1, with D uncertain. The CDR3 runs to 16 residues. CDR1 KGHDR and CDR2 SFDVKD come from the germline V gene. The germline V and J ends were trimmed by 1 base and 12 bases, with 21 bases remaining between them. The CDR3 loop is CATSDFGTRGVFRQFF. The CDR3 nucleotides are TGTGCCACCAGTGATTTCGGTACCCGCGGTGTCTTTCGGCAGTTCTTC.

This chain connects TRBV4-3 to TRBJ2-5; maybe TRBD2 (6 bases). Trimming stripped 3 bases from V and 2 bases from J, with 13 bases between. The CDR3 runs 15 residues. Per germline, CDR1 LGHNA and CDR2 YSLEER. The CDR3 coding sequence is TGCGCCAGCAGCCAGGCCGAGCGGGTACAAGAGACCCAGTACTTC. Amino acids: CASSQAERVQETQYF.

The rearrangement links TRBV4-3 to TRBJ2-1; D possibly corresponds to TRBD1 (6 bases). The ends were cut back, 4 bases at V and 9 bases at J, with 22 bases in the middle. This CDR3 spans 16 amino acids. Per the germline V gene, CDR1 is LGHNA and CDR2 is YSLEER. This CDR3 is CASSRNRDTGRGEQFF. CDR3 nucleotide sequence: TGCGCCAGCAGCCGCAACCGGGACACGGGCAGAGGTGAGCAGTTCTTC.

In this sample, this clonotype turned up a few times. The rearrangement uses TRBV28 and TRBJ2-5; D is unclear. Germline V gene lookup returns CDR1 MDHEN and CDR2 SYDVKM. V lost 5 bases and J 4 bases, leaving 11 bases between the germline ends. The CDR3 spans 13 residues. The CDR3 coding sequence is TGTGCCAGCAGTGTCGAGGTACTAGAGACCCAGTACTTC. Protein: CASSVEVLETQYF.

The sample holds a few counts of this clonotype. The chain carries TRBV6-6 and TRBJ1-1; maybe TRBD1 (6 bases). Germline values: CDR1 MNHNY, CDR2 SVGAGI (reference sequence). The V end lost 6 bases, the J end lost 5 bases, and 19 bases lay between the germline ends. The CDR3 spans 15 residues. This chain's CDR3 is CASSSLTGDWTEAFF. DNA for the CDR3: TGTGCCAGCAGCTCCCTGACAGGAGATTGGACTGAAGCTTTCTTT.